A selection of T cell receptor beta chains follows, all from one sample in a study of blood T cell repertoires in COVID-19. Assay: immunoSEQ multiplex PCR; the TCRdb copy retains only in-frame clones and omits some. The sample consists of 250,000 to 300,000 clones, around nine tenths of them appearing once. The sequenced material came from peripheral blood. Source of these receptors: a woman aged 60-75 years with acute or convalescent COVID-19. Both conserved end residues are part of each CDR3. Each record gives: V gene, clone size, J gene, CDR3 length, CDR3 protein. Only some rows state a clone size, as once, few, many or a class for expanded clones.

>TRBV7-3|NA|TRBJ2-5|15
CASSLTREVGETQYF
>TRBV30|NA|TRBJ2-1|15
CAWGASDRSYNEQFF
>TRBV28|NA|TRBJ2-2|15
CASSLVDWNTGELFF
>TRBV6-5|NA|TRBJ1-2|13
CASSRRFSDGYTF
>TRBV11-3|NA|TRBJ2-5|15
CASSSGLAEQETQYF
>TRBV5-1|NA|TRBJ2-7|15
CASSLRRGITYEQYF
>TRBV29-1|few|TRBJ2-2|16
CSVENPGRADTGELFF
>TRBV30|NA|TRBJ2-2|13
CAWSVGGTGELFF
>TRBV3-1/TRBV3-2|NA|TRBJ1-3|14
CASSSLGGGNTIYF
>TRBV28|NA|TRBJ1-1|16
CASSFRVGGLNTEAFF
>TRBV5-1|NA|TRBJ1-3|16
CASSSGQGTSGNTIYF
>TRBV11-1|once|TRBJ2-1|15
CASSSRVATNNEQFF
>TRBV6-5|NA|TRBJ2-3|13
CASKGQNTDTQYF
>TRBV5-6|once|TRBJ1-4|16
CASSTKTGTGDEKLFF
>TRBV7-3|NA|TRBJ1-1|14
CASSSTGYNTEAFF
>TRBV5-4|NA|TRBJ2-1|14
CASSLRTGINEQFF
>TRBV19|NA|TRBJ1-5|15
CASSILTTSNQPQHF
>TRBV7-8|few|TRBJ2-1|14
CASSLNRAYNEQFF
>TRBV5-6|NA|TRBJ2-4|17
CASSLVWPGRAKNIQYF
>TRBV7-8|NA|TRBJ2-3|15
CASSARDRGIDTQYF
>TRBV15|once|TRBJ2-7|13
CATSPRQGYEQYF
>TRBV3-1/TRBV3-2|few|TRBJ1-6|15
CASSPSLSYNSPLHF
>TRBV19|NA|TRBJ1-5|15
CASSTGTAGGQPQHF
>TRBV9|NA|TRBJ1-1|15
CASSVQGQSNTEAFF
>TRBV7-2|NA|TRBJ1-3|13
CASRAGGGNTIYF
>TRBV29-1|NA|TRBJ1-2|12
CSVRTGDYGYTF